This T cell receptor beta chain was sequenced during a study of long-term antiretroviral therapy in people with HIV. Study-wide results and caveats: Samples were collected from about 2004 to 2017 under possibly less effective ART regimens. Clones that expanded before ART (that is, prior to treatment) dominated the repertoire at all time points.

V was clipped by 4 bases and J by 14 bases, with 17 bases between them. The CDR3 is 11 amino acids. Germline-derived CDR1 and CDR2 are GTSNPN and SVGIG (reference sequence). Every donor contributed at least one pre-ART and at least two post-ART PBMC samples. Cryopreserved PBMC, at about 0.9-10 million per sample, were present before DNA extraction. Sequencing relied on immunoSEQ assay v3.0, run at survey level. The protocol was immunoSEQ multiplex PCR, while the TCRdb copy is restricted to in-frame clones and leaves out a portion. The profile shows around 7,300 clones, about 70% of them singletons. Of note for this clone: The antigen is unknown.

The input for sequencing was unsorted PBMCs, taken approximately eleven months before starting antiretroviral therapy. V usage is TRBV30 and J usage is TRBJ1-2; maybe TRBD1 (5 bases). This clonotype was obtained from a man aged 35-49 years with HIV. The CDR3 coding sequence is TGTGCCTGGACTACCGGGGGAGGTAGGACCTTC. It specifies CAWTTGGGRTF. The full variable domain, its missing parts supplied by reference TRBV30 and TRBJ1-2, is SQTIHQWPATLVQPVGSPLSLECTVEGTSNPNLYWYRQAAGRGLQLLFYSVGIGQISSEVPQNLSASRPQDRQFILSSKKLLLSDSGFYLCAWTTGGGRTFGSGTRLTVV.